Following are 32 T cell receptor beta chains from one sample sequenced in a study of T cells in Graves' hyperthyroidism and ophthalmopathy (dated by TCRdb to the late 2010s). Library preparation employed multiplex PCR. TCRdb records Illumina HiSeq 2000 as the sequencer. Amplification of TCR beta CDR3 regions was carried out from RNA transcripts. The first round of RT-PCR for the TCR CDR3 was performed with the HTBI primer set and the Qiagen OneStep RT-PCR kit. TCRdb trimmed public reads at Q25 via fastp, called clones via MiXCR and kept in-frame beta chains. Rows are combined by CDR3 protein, so each entry shows the most common genes and DNA. In all, the sample holds roughly 400,000 distinct CDR3 sequences, and roughly 25% of those were seen once. The leading ten clones occupy 73% of the sample. Material for sequencing was blood. The receptors shown here come from a man aged 50 to 60 with Graves' hyperthyroidism.

This clonotype showed up just a few times. V usage is TRBV5-1 and J usage is TRBJ2-2; 10 nucleotides match TRBD1. CDR1 SGHRS and CDR2 YFSETQ come from the germline V gene. This CDR3 has 15 amino acids. J lost 5 bases, V lost 2 bases, and 3 bases had no gene match. CDR3 protein: CASSFGTGVTGELFF. CDR3 in DNA: TGCGCCAGCAGCTTCGGGACAGGGGTTACCGGGGAGCTGTTTTTT. The full variable domain, its missing parts supplied by reference TRBV5-1 and TRBJ2-2, is KAGVTQTPRYLIKTRGQQVTLSCSPISGHRSVSWYQQTPGQGLQFLFEYFSETQRNKGNFPGRFSGRQFSNSRSEMNVSTLELGDSALYLCASSFGTGVTGELFFGEGSRLTVL.

J is TRBJ2-5 and V is TRBV20-1; the match to TRBD2 covers 13 bases. Germline-derived CDR1 and CDR2 are DFQATT and SNEGSKA (reference sequence). With V trimmed by 6 bases and J by 5 bases, 12 bases remained unmatched. This CDR3 has 16 amino acids. The CDR3 coding sequence is TGCAGTGCCCCCCCCAGGGGACTAGCGGGACGGGAGACCCAGTACTTC. Protein product: CSAPPRGLAGRETQYF.

Only a few counts were recorded for this clonotype. This chain links TRBV24-1 with TRBJ2-1, with 11 bases identical to TRBD1. After removal of 4 bases from V and 5 bases from J, the junction contained 6 bases not matched to a gene. Per the germline V gene, CDR1 is KGHDR and CDR2 is SFDVKD. The CDR3 sequence is 16 residues long. CDR3 sequence (DNA): TGTGCCACCAGTGACTCCGGGACAGGGGGGGACAATGAGCAGTTCTTC. This gives the protein CATSDSGTGGDNEQFF.

This clonotype was counted ten times or more. The chain uses TRBV28 and TRBJ2-7; TRBD1 is a possible D gene (5 bases). The CDR3 has 16 amino acids. The V gene's germline CDR1 is MDHEN and CDR2 SYDVKM. Trimming stripped 9 bases from V and 7 bases from J, with 28 bases between. The CDR3 protein is CASVGARIPSLREQYF. CDR3 nucleotides: TGTGCCAGTGTAGGGGCAAGGATCCCCTCCTTGAGGGAGCAGTACTTC.

The chain recombines TRBV15 with TRBJ2-7, with 12 bases identical to TRBD2. Germline values: CDR1 LNHNV, CDR2 YYDKDF (reference sequence). Trimming took 0 bases from V and 1 from J; bases not matched to a gene: 13. This CDR3 is built from 20 residues. CDR3 in amino acids: CATSRDSLAGGLGRSYEQYF. CDR3 sequence (DNA): TGTGCCACCAGCAGAGATTCACTAGCGGGAGGATTAGGGAGATCCTACGAGCAGTACTTC. The full variable domain, rest sourced from reference TRBV15 and TRBJ2-7, is DAMVIQNPRYQVTQFGKPVTLSCSQTLNHNVMYWYQQKSSQAPKLLFHYYDKDFNNEADTPDNFQSRRPNTSFCFLDIRSPGLGDTAMYLCATSRDSLAGGLGRSYEQYFGPGTRLTVT.

The gene calls are TRBV15 and TRBJ1-2; TRBD1 matches at 7 bases. The V and J ends lost 3 bases and 6 bases, in that order; junction bases with no gene match: 13. Per the germline V gene, CDR1 is LNHNV and CDR2 is YYDKDF (reference sequence). The CDR3 sequence is 16 residues long. CDR3 protein: CATSSPARQGEDGYTF. CDR3 nucleotide sequence: TGTGCCACCAGCAGCCCCGCCCGACAGGGCGAGGATGGCTACACCTTC.

This clonotype occurred a few times. V gene TRBV20-1 combines with J gene TRBJ2-7; D gene unclear. Germline V gene lookup returns CDR1 DFQATT and CDR2 SNEGSKA (reference sequence). V was clipped by 6 bases and J by 2 bases, with 14 bases between them. The CDR3 consists of 13 residues. The CDR3, as DNA: TGCAGTGCCGAGCCGTCCTGGACCTACGAGCAGTACTTC. It encodes CSAEPSWTYEQYF.

At least ten counts were recorded for this clonotype. Here the CDR3 DNA reads TGTGCCAGCAGCCCCCTGGGGGGGGGAGGAAACATTCAGTACTTC. It specifies CASSPLGGGGNIQYF. The rearrangement uses TRBV11-2 and TRBJ2-4; 7 bases match TRBD2. Trimming took 5 bases from V and 6 from J; bases not matched to a gene: 10. Germline CDR1 is SGHAT and CDR2 is FQNNGV. The CDR3 has 15 residues.

The chain employs TRBV4-1 and TRBJ1-2; D remains unclear. The V gene's germline CDR1 is MGHRA and CDR2 YSYEKL. The CDR3 is 13 amino acids. Trimming left V 6 bases short and J 4 bases short, with 12 bases between. The CDR3, as DNA: TGCGCCAGCAGTCACGGACGGAGCTATGGCTACACCTTC. The encoded protein is CASSHGRSYGYTF.

This clonotype came up a few times. V is TRBV28 and J is TRBJ2-2; 7 bases are shared with TRBD1. This CDR3 comprises 15 residues. Germline V CDR1 and CDR2: MDHEN, SYDVKM. Trimming took 5 bases from V and 5 from J; bases not matched to a gene: 8. The CDR3, as DNA: TGTGCCAGCAGTCCACGGGACAGACCAACCGGGGAGCTGTTTTTT. It is translated as CASSPRDRPTGELFF.

CDR3: CSARDLRDSSYNEQFF. DNA of the CDR3: TGCAGTGCTAGAGATCTTAGGGACTCATCCTACAATGAGCAGTTCTTC. V gene TRBV20-1 combines with J gene TRBJ2-1; possible D gene TRBD2, 6 bases. Trimming pared 0 bases from V and 1 base from J, leaving 13 bases between. Germline CDR1 DFQATT, CDR2 SNEGSKA (reference sequence). This CDR3 region has 16 residues.

The rearrangement joins TRBV29-1 to TRBJ1-1, with 12 bases that match TRBD1. Looked up from germline, CDR1 is SQVTM and CDR2 is ANQGSEA. V was pared by 6 bases and J by 1 base, with 6 bases of the junction left unmatched. The length of the CDR3 is 15 residues. The CDR3 DNA follows: TGCAGCGTCCGGGACAGGGGGCTCAGGAACACTGAAGCTTTCTTT. This encodes CSVRDRGLRNTEAFF.

This clonotype was seen at least ten times. The chain recombines TRBV11-2 with TRBJ2-7; D is possibly TRBD2 (5 bases). Germline loops: CDR1 SGHAT, CDR2 FQNNGV. Trimming cost V 4 bases and J 4 bases, with 14 bases left between them. The CDR3 extends over 14 amino acids. The CDR3 region is CASSSILDRYEQYF. Here the CDR3 DNA reads TGTGCCAGCAGCTCTATACTAGATAGGTACGAGCAGTACTTC. Combining the CDR3 with reference TRBV11-2 and TRBJ2-7 gives the whole variable domain EAGVAQSPRYKIIEKRQSVAFWCNPISGHATLYWYQQILGQGPKLLIQFQNNGVVDDSQLPKDRFSAERLKGVDSTLKIQPAKLEDSAVYLCASSSILDRYEQYFGPGTRLTVT.

This sequence joins TRBV6-1 and TRBJ2-1, with a tentative D call TRBD2 (6 bases). Germline V gene lookup returns CDR1 MNHNS and CDR2 SASEGT. The CDR3 consists of 14 residues. Trimming shortened V by 4 bases and J by 3 bases, and 10 bases separated the two germline ends. In nucleotides, the CDR3 is TGTGCCAGCAGTGGGGGGGTCGGCTACAATGAGCAGTTCTTC. Translation: CASSGGVGYNEQFF.

This clonotype was detected ten times or more. The chain couples TRBV18 to TRBJ2-5; D is unclear. Per the germline V gene, CDR1 is KGHSH and CDR2 is LQKENI. V was shortened by 1 base and J by 0 bases, with 3 bases between the two germline ends. The CDR3 is made up of 13 amino acids. The CDR3 coding sequence is TGTGCCAGCTCACCACTCAACCAAGAGACCCAGTACTTC. This codes for CASSPLNQETQYF.

This chain links TRBV2 with TRBJ2-3, with 8 bases that match TRBD2. Unmatched junction bases numbered 6, after V lost 4 bases and J lost 3 bases. The CDR3 contains 15 residues. Germline V gene lookup returns CDR1 SNHLY and CDR2 FYNNEI. The CDR3: CASSVVSGATDTQYF. CDR3 in DNA: TGTGCCAGCAGTGTGGTTAGCGGGGCAACAGATACGCAGTATTTT.

V is TRBV25-1 and J is TRBJ2-5; 8 bases line up with TRBD2. Germline V gene data show CDR1 as MGHDK and CDR2 as SYGVNS. J lost 7 bases, V lost 2 bases, and 9 bases had no gene match. The CDR3 has 15 amino acids. The CDR3 DNA sequence: TGTGCCAGCAGTGAACGGGCTAGCGGGTTTGGGACCCAGTACTTC. This gives the protein CASSERASGFGTQYF.

This clonotype was detected a few times. The V gene is TRBV11-3, the J gene TRBJ2-3, with 13 bases identical to TRBD2. CDR3 length equals 15 residues. CDR1 SGHNT and CDR2 YENEEA come from the germline V gene. V dropped 3 bases and J dropped 5; count of bases not matched to a gene: 2. In DNA, the CDR3 is TGTGCCAGCAGCTTGGGGACTAGCGGGAAAGATACGCAGTATTTT. Amino acid sequence: CASSLGTSGKDTQYF.

The count of this clonotype is one. CDR3 DNA sequence: TGTGCCAGCAGCCGATCTAGCGGAGCAACCTCCGAGCAGTACTTC. It encodes CASSRSSGATSEQYF. The V gene is TRBV6-1, the J gene TRBJ2-7, with 7 bases fitting TRBD2. The CDR3 has 15 amino acids. Germline CDR1 reads MNHNS; CDR2 reads SASEGT. V lost 6 bases to trimming and J lost 6 bases; unmatched junction nucleotides: 14.

The CDR3 loop is CASSAGLAGDWAGELFF. CDR3 nucleotides: TGTGCCAGCAGTGCGGGACTAGCGGGAGATTGGGCCGGGGAGCTGTTTTTT. V gene TRBV9 combines with J gene TRBJ2-2; 14 bases match TRBD2. The CDR3 runs 17 residues. Germline V CDR1 and CDR2: SGDLS, YYNGEE. V lost 5 bases and J lost 6; bases outside the gene matches: 9.

This chain connects TRBV6-2 or TRBV6-3 to TRBJ1-1; D remains unclear. The CDR3 sequence is 16 residues long. Deletions cut 0 bases from V and 1 base from J, with 12 bases between. Germline CDR1 MNHEY, CDR2 SVGEGT. The CDR3 DNA follows: TGTGCCAGCAGTTACTCAGTGACTGATGGGAACACTGAAGCTTTCTTT. Amino acid sequence: CASSYSVTDGNTEAFF.

The rearrangement joins TRBV19 to TRBJ2-7; no clear D gene. The V gene lost 3 bases and the J gene lost 6 bases, with 21 bases spanning the gap. The V gene's germline CDR1 is LNHDA and CDR2 SQIVND (reference sequence). The CDR3 totals 16 residues. The CDR3 loop is CASSIGPGSLSGEQYF. CDR3 sequence (DNA): TGTGCCAGTAGTATCGGCCCCGGCAGCCTCTCGGGCGAGCAGTACTTC.

This clonotype appeared many times. The chain combines TRBV2 with TRBJ2-5, with 11 bases matching TRBD1. V lost 6 bases to trimming and J lost 4 bases; unmatched junction nucleotides: 10. Germline loops: CDR1 SNHLY, CDR2 FYNNEI. This CDR3 comprises 16 residues. The CDR3 protein is CASRLRTGGLGETQYF. The CDR3 DNA follows: TGTGCCAGCAGACTTCGGACAGGGGGCTTGGGAGAGACCCAGTACTTC.

The rearrangement uses TRBV3-1 and TRBJ2-7; D perhaps matches TRBD2 (6 bases). V was clipped by 0 bases and J by 6 bases, with 12 bases between them. The CDR3 is 14 residues long. CDR1 is LGHDT and CDR2 is YNNKEL in the germline V gene (reference sequence). The DNA for the CDR3 is TGTGCCAGCAGCCAAGATTGGAGGGGATGCGAGCAGTACTTC. It specifies CASSQDWRGCEQYF.

This clonotype was detected a few times. The chain is built from TRBV20-1 and TRBJ2-1; 7 nucleotides align to TRBD2. The CDR3 is 13 residues long. The germline gives CDR1 DFQATT, CDR2 SNEGSKA (reference sequence). Trimming at V came to 4 bases and at J to 9 bases, leaving 9 bases not matched to a gene. Here the CDR3 reads CSATGGSSSEQFF. For the CDR3, the DNA is TGCAGTGCTACCGGGGGGTCTAGTAGTGAGCAGTTCTTC.

The chain combines TRBV24-1 with TRBJ2-1, with 7 bases matching TRBD1. With V trimmed by 1 base and J by 5 bases, 4 bases remained unmatched. Germline V gene lookup returns CDR1 KGHDR and CDR2 SFDVKD. The CDR3 runs to 15 residues. The CDR3 region has the DNA TGTGCCACCAGTGATTTCCGGGACAGAGACAATGAGCAGTTCTTC. It encodes CATSDFRDRDNEQFF.

V gene TRBV9 combines with J gene TRBJ2-1; D unresolved. CDR1 is SGDLS, CDR2 YYNGEE, per germline. There are 14 residues in the CDR3. The V and J ends lost 0 bases and 6 bases respectively, with 10 bases between them. DNA of the CDR3: TGTGCCAGCAGCGTAGCTACCTTTGGCAATGAGCAGTTCTTC. It encodes CASSVATFGNEQFF. Full variable domain (remainder filled in from reference TRBV9 and TRBJ2-1): DSGVTQTPKHLITATGQRVTLRCSPRSGDLSVYWYQQSLDQGLQFLIQYYNGEERAKGNILERFSAQQFPDLHSELNLSSLELGDSALYFCASSVATFGNEQFFGPGTRLTVL.

This clonotype occurred many times. The CDR3 loop reads CASSFVAGVGNEQFF. CDR3 DNA: TGCGCCAGCAGTTTCGTAGCGGGAGTGGGCAATGAGCAGTTCTTC. The chain employs TRBV5-1 and TRBJ2-1, with 9 bases aligning to TRBD2. V gave up 5 bases and J gave up 6 bases; unmatched junction bases: 9. The CDR3 consists of 15 residues. Per germline, CDR1 SGHRS and CDR2 YFSETQ.

This chain joins TRBV24-1 and TRBJ1-5; D is unclear. CDR1 is KGHDR, CDR2 SFDVKD, per germline. Trimming shortened V by 4 bases and J by 0 bases, and 6 bases separated the two germline ends. The CDR3 loop spans 14 amino acids. Here the CDR3 DNA reads TGTGCCACCAGTGAAAAGTATAGCAATCAGCCCCAGCATTTT. Its protein is CATSEKYSNQPQHF.

This chain joins TRBV18 and TRBJ1-5, with TRBD1 as a possible D gene (5 bases). V was pared by 3 bases and J by 7 bases, with 10 bases between. Germline CDR1 and CDR2: KGHSH and LQKENI. The CDR3 spans 13 residues. CDR3 DNA sequence: TGTGCCAGCTCACCGGGGGAAAAGCAGCCCCAGCATTTT. Translated, it gives CASSPGEKQPQHF.

V usage is TRBV5-1 and J usage is TRBJ2-7, with 7 bases fitting TRBD2. Germline V lookup: CDR1 SGHRS, CDR2 YFSETQ. This CDR3 is 15 amino acids long. The V and J ends lost 3 bases and 0 bases, in that order; junction bases with no gene match: 6. The CDR3 DNA reads as TGCGCCAGCAGCTACGATGGCGGGAGCTCCTACGAGCAGTACTTC. It specifies CASSYDGGSSYEQYF.

This clonotype was seen a handful of times. The chain couples TRBV28 to TRBJ1-5; the D is unclear. V gave up 5 bases and J gave up 5 bases, with 19 bases separating them. This CDR3 has 16 amino acids. Germline loops: CDR1 MDHEN, CDR2 SYDVKM. In DNA form, the CDR3 reads TGTGCCAGCAGTCCCATCGCGGGGTTTGGGTATCAGCCCCAGCATTTT. Amino acids: CASSPIAGFGYQPQHF.